These 5 T cell receptor beta chains came from one sample sequenced in a study of human T cells and chemical hapten exposure. This sample's time point: patch test 1, 2 weeks after DPC sensitization. Described treatment: therapeutic diphenylcyclopropenone sensitization with weekly scalp DPC. MiXCR, run by TCRdb on the RACE reads, gives a single entry per CDR3 protein. This table holds around 380,000 distinct CDR3 sequences, around 5% found once. The material was whole blood, obtained in connection with sensitization to the hapten diphenylcyclopropenone (DPC). These receptors were obtained from a woman in her fifties or sixties with alopecia areata. Some clones in this sample may be carry-over from other donors' samples.

This chain joins TRBV6-5 and TRBJ1-2, with a possible D match to TRBD1 (6 bases). The CDR3 has 15 amino acids. The V end was cut by 4 bases, the J end by 8 bases, with 20 bases between. CDR1 and CDR2 (germline): MNHEY, SVGAGI. CDR3 bases: TGTGCCAGCAGTTTAACAGGGCCTGGGAGAGACGGCTACACCTTC. This translates into CASSLTGPGRDGYTF.

This clonotype occurred many times. The chain links TRBV7-2 to TRBJ2-3, with a possible D match to TRBD2 (6 bases). The germline V and J ends were trimmed by 5 bases and 1 base, with 13 bases remaining between them. The germline V gene has CDR1 SGHTA and CDR2 FQGNSA. The CDR3 is made up of 15 amino acids. Here the CDR3 DNA reads TGTGCCAGCAGCCACCCCCCTAGCGGCACAGATACGCAGTATTTT. It is translated as CASSHPPSGTDTQYF.

On this clonotype: Possible read error: a much larger clone is one base away. The chain carries TRBV12-3 or TRBV12-4 and TRBJ2-3; D is ambiguous. V lost 6 bases, J lost 0 bases, and 10 bases lay in between. The CDR3 runs to 14 residues. In DNA form, the CDR3 reads TGTGCCAGCAGACGAATAGCTAGCACAGATACGCAGTATTTT. This gives the protein CASRRIASTDTQYF.

This clonotype has just a few counts. The chain links TRBV29-1 to TRBJ1-2; weak D call: TRBD1 (6 bases). This CDR3 spans 12 amino acids. Trimming took 3 bases from V and 8 from J, leaving 13 bases between them. The germline CDR1 and CDR2 sequences are SQVTM and ANQGSEA. CDR3 region: CSVEFWGQGYTF. CDR3 nucleotide sequence: TGCAGCGTTGAGTTTTGGGGGCAAGGCTACACCTTC.

This clonotype showed up many times. J is TRBJ2-1 and V is TRBV9; D might be TRBD2 (7 bases). This CDR3 is built from 15 residues. From germline, CDR1 is SGDLS and CDR2 YYNGEE. Trimming took off 4 bases at V and 7 bases at J, with 18 bases between the two ends. The CDR3 loop is CASSKEGGNLNEQFF. The CDR3 DNA reads TGTGCCAGCAGCAAGGAGGGGGGGAACCTAAATGAGCAGTTCTTC. The variable domain in full, with the rest retrieved from reference TRBV9 and TRBJ2-1, is DSGVTQTPKHLITATGQRVTLRCSPRSGDLSVYWYQQSLDQGLQFLIQYYNGEERAKGNILERFSAQQFPDLHSELNLSSLELGDSALYFCASSKEGGNLNEQFFGPGTRLTVL.